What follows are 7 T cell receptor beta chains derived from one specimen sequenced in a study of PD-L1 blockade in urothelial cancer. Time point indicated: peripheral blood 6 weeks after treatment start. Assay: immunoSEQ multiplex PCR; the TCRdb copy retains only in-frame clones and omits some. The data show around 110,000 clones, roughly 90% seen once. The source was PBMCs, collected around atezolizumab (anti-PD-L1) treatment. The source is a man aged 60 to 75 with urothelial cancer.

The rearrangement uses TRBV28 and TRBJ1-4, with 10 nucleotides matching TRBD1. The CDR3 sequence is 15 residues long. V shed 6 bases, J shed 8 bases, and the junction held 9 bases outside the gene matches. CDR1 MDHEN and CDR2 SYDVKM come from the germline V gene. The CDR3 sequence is CASRLPGQGSEKLFF. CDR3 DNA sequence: TGTGCCAGCAGACTACCGGGACAGGGGTCCGAAAAACTGTTTTTT.

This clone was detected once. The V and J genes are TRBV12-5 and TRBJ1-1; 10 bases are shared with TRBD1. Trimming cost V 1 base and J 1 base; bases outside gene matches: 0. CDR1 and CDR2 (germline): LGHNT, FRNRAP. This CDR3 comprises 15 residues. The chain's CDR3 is CASGLGDRGNTEAFF. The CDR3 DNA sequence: TGTGCTAGTGGTTTGGGGGACAGGGGGAACACTGAAGCTTTCTTT.

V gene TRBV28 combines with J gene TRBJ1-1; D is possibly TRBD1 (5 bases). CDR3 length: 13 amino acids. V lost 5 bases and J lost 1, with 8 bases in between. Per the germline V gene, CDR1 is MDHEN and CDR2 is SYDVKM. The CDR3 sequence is CASSVTENTEAFF. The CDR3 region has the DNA TGTGCCAGCAGTGTGACAGAGAACACTGAAGCTTTCTTT.

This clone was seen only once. CDR3 nucleotide sequence: TGTGCCAGCAGCCCCGTGACGGCGGGGGGAGGGGAGCTGTTTTTT. Amino acid sequence: CASSPVTAGGGELFF. The chain has TRBV5-4 and TRBJ2-2; TRBD2 matches 8 bases. The CDR3 contains 15 residues. The V gene's germline CDR1 is SGHNT and CDR2 YYREEE (reference sequence). Unmatched junction bases numbered 10, after V lost 4 bases and J lost 8 bases.

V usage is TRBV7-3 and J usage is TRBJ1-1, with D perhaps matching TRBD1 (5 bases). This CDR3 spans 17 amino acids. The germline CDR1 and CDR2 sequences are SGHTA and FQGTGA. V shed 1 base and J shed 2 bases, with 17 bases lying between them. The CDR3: CASSLIKLGRGNTEAFF. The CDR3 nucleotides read TGTGCCAGCAGCTTAATAAAATTGGGTAGGGGAAACACTGAAGCTTTCTTT. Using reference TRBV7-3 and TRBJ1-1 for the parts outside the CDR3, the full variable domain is GAGVSQTPSNKVTEKGKYVELRCDPISGHTALYWYRQSLGQGPEFLIYFQGTGAADDSGLPNDRFFAVRPEGSVSTLKIQRTERGDSAVYLCASSLIKLGRGNTEAFFGQGTRLTVV.

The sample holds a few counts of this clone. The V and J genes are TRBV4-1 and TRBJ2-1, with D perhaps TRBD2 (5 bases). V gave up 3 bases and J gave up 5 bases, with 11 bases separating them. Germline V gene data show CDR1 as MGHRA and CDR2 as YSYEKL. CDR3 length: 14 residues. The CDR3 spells CASSHQVGDNEQFF. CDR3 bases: TGCGCCAGCAGCCACCAAGTGGGAGACAATGAGCAGTTCTTC.

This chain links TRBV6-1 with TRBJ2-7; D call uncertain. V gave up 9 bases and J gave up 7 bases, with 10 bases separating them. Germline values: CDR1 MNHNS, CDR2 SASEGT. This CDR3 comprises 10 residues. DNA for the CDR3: TGTGCCAGATCGCGGCAGGAGCAGTACTTC. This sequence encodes CARSRQEQYF.